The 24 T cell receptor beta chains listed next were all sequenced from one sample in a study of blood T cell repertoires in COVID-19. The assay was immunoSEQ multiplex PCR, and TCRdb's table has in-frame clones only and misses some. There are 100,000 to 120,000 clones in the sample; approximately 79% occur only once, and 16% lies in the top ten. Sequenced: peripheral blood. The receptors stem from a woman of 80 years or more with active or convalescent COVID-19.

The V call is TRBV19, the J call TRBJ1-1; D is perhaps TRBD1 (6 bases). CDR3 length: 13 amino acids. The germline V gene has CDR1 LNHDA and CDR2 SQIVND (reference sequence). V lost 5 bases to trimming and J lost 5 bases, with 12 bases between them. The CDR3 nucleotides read TGTGCCAGTAGTCGACAGGTTAGGACTGAAGCTTTCTTT. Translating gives CASSRQVRTEAFF.

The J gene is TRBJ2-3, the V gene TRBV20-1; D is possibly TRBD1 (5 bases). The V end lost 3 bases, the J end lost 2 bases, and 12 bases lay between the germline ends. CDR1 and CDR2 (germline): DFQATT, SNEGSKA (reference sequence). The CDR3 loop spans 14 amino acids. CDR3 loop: CSASRQSDTDTQYF. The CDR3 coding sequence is TGCAGTGCTAGTAGACAGAGCGACACAGATACGCAGTATTTT.

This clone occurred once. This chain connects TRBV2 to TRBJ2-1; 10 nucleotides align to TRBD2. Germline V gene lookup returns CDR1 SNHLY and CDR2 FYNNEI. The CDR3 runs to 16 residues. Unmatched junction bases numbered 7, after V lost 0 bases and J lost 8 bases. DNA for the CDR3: TGTGCCAGCAGTGAAGCGAGGCTAGCGGGAGTATATGAGCAGTTCTTC. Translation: CASSEARLAGVYEQFF.

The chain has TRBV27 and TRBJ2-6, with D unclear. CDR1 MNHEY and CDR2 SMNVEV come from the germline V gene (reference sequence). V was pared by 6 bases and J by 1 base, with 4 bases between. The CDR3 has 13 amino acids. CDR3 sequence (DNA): TGTGCCAGCAGAATATCTGGGGCCAACGTCCTGACTTTC. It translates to CASRISGANVLTF.

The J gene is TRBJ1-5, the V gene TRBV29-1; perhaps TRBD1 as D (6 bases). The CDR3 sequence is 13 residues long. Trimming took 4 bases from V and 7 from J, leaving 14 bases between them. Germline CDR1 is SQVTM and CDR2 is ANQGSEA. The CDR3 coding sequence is TGCAGCGTTGCGGCAGGGGTAGGACAGCCCCAGCATTTT. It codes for CSVAAGVGQPQHF.

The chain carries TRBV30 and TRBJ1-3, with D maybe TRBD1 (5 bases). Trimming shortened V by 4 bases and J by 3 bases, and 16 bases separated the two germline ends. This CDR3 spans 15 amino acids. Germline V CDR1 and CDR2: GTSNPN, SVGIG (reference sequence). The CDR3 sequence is CAWTLPGGGGNTIYF. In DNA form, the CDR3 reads TGTGCCTGGACCCTCCCGGGGGGAGGTGGAAACACCATATATTTT.

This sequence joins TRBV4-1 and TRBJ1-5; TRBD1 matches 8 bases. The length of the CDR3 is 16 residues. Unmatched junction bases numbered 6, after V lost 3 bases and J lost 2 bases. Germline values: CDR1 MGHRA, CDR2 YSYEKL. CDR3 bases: TGCGCCAGCAGCCATAGAACAGGGGGGGGCAATCAGCCCCAGCATTTT. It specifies CASSHRTGGGNQPQHF.

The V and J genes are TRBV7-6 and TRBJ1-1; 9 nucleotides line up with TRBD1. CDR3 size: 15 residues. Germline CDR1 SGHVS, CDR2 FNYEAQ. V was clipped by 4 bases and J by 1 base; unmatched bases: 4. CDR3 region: CASSSPDRGNTEAFF. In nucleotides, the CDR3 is TGTGCCAGCAGCTCACCGGACAGGGGGAACACTGAAGCTTTCTTT.

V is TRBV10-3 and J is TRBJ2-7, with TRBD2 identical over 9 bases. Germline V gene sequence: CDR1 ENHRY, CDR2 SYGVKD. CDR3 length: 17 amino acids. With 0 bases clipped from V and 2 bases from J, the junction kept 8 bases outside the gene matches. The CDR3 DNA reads TGTGCCATCAGTGAGTCGCAAGCGGGAGGTGCCGCCTACGAGCAGTACTTC. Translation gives CAISESQAGGAAYEQYF.

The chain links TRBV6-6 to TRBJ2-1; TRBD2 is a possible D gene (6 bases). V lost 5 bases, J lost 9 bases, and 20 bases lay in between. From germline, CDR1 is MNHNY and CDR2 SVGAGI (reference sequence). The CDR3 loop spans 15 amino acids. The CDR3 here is CASSRGLLKAGEQFF. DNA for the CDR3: TGTGCCAGCAGTAGGGGACTCTTAAAGGCGGGTGAGCAGTTCTTC.

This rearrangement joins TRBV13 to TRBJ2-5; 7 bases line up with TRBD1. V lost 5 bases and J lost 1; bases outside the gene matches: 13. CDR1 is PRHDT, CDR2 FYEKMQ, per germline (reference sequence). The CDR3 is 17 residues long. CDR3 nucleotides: TGTGCCAGCAGCCCTCGACAGGGAGCAGGGGGCCAAGAGACCCAGTACTTC. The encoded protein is CASSPRQGAGGQETQYF. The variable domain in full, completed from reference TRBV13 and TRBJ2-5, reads AAGVIQSPRHLIKEKRETATLKCYPIPRHDTVYWYQQGPGQDPQFLISFYEKMQSDKGSIPDRFSAQQFSDYHSELNMSSLELGDSALYFCASSPRQGAGGQETQYFGPGTRLLVL.

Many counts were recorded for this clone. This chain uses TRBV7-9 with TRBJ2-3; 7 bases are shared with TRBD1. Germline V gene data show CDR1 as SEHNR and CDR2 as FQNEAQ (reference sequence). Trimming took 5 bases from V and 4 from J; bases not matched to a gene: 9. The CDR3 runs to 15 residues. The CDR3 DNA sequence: TGTGCCAGCAGCGATCGGGGCAGGGGGTCAGATACGCAGTATTTT. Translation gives CASSDRGRGSDTQYF. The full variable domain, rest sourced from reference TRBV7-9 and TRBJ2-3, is DTGVSQNPRHKITKRGQNVTFRCDPISEHNRLYWYRQTLGQGPEFLTYFQNEAQLEKSRLLSDRFSAERPKGSFSTLEIQRTEQGDSAMYLCASSDRGRGSDTQYFGPGTRLTVL.

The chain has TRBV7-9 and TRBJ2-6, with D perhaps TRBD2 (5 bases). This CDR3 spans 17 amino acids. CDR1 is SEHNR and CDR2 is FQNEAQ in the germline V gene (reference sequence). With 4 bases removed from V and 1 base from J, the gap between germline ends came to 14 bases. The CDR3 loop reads CASSSPRSVSGANVLTF. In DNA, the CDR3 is TGTGCCAGCAGCTCCCCCCGTAGCGTTTCTGGGGCCAACGTCCTGACTTTC. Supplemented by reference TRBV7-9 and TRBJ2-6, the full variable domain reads DTGVSQNPRHKITKRGQNVTFRCDPISEHNRLYWYRQTLGQGPEFLTYFQNEAQLEKSRLLSDRFSAERPKGSFSTLEIQRTEQGDSAMYLCASSSPRSVSGANVLTFGAGSRLTVL.

The CDR3 DNA follows: TGTGCCAGTAGTAGTCCCCAAACAGGGAATAACTATGGCTACACCTTC. Translation: CASSSPQTGNNYGYTF. This sequence joins TRBV19 and TRBJ1-2, with D tentatively TRBD1 (6 bases). This CDR3 has 16 amino acids. Deletions cut 4 bases from V and 1 base from J, with 16 bases between. CDR1 is LNHDA and CDR2 is SQIVND in the germline V gene (reference sequence).

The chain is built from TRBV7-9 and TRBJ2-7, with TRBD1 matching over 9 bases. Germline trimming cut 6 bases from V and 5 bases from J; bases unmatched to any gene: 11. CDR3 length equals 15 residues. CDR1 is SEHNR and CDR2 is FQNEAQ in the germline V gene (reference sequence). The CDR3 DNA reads TGTGCCAGCAGTAAAACCGGGACAGGGAGGAACGAGCAGTACTTC. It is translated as CASSKTGTGRNEQYF.

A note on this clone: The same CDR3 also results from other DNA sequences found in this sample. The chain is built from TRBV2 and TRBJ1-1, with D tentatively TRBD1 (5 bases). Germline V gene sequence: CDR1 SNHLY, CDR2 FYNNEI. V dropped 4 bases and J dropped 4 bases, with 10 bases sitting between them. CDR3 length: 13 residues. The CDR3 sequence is CASSAQGGTEAFF. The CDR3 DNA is TGTGCCAGCAGTGCCCAGGGAGGCACTGAAGCTTTCTTT. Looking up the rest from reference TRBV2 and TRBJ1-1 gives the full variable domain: EPEVTQTPSHQVTQMGQEVILRCVPISNHLYFYWYRQILGQKVEFLVSFYNNEISEKSEIFDDQFSVERPDGSNFTLKIRSTKLEDSAMYFCASSAQGGTEAFFGQGTRLTVV.

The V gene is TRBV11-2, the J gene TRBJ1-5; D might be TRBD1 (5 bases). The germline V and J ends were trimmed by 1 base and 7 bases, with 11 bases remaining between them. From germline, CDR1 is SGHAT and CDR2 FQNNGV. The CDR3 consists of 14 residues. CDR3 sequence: CASSLAGGSQPQHF. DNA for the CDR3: TGTGCCAGCAGCTTAGCTGGGGGGTCACAGCCCCAGCATTTT.

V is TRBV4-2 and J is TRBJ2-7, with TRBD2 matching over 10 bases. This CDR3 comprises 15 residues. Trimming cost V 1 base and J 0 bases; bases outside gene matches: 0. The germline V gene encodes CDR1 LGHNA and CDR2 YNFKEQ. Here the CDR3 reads CASSQASGSSYEQYF. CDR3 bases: TGTGCCAGCAGCCAAGCTAGCGGGAGCTCCTACGAGCAGTACTTC.

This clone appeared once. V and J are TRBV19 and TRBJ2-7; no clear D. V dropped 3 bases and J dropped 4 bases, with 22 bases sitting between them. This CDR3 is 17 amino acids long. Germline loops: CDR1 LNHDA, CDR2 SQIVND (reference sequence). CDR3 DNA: TGTGCCAGTAGTATCTCCGCGACAACGGTGGGTAGGTACGAGCAGTACTTC. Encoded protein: CASSISATTVGRYEQYF.

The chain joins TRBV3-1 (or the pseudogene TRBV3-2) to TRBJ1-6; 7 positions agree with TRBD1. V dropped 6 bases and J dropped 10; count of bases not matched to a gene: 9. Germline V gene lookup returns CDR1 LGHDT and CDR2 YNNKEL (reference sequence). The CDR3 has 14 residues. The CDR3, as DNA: TGTGCCAGCAGTAGACAGGGCCTAAGGTCACCCCTCCACTTT. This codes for CASSRQGLRSPLHF.

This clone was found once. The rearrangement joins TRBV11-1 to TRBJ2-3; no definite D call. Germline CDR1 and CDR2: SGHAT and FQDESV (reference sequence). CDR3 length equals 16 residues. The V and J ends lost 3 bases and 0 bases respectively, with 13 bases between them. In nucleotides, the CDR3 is TGTGCCAGCAGCTTGCCAGGTTCTTCTAGCACAGATACGCAGTATTTT. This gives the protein CASSLPGSSSTDTQYF.

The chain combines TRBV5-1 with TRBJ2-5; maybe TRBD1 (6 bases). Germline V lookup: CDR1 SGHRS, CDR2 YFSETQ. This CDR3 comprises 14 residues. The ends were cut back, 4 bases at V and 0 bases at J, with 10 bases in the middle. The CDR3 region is CASSRDRNQETQYF. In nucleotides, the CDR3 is TGCGCCAGCAGCCGCGACAGGAACCAAGAGACCCAGTACTTC.

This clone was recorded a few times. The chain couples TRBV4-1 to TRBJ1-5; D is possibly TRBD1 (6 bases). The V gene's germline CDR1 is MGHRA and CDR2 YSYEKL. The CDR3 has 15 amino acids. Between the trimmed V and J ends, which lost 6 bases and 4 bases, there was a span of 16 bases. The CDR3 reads CASRSQQGSNQPQHF. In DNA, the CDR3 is TGCGCCAGCAGGTCCCAACAGGGTTCAAATCAGCCCCAGCATTTT.

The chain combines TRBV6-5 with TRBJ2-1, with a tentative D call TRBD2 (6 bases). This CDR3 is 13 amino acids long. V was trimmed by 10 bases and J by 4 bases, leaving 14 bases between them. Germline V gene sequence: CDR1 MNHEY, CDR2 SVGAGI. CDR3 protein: CAIRTREYNEQFF. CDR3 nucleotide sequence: TGTGCCATCCGGACCCGGGAGTACAATGAGCAGTTCTTC.